This T cell receptor beta chain came from a study of cytomegalovirus exposure and HLA in healthy donors. Study details: The platform used for the approximately 130 validation repertoires matched that of the approximately 640 first-cohort repertoires, a later analysis reported. Study conclusions and caveats: As confirmed in vitro, a few CMV-associated chains were specific for CMV antigens.

This clone has just one count. The antigen is not known. V was clipped by 4 bases and J by 3 bases, with 14 bases between them. The germline V gene encodes CDR1 SGHNT and CDR2 YYREEE (reference sequence). The CDR3 contains 14 residues. Method: immunoSEQ multiplex PCR; TCRdb's copy keeps in-frame clones and lacks some. In the table there are about 83,000 clones, 96% of which are singletons. Input material: PBMCs. The V gene is TRBV5-4, the J gene TRBJ2-7; D unclear. The clonotype comes from a young woman in good health and CMV-seronegative. The CDR3 DNA reads TGTGCCAGCAGCGCATCTAGTAACGGCTACGAGCAGTACTTC. This gives the protein CASSASSNGYEQYF.